This T cell receptor beta chain emerged from a study of blood T cell repertoires in COVID-19. Sequenced by immunoSEQ multiplex PCR; TCRdb stores in-frame clones only, minus some. The repertoire consists of 150,000 to 200,000 clones, with around 84% occurring once and the leading ten covering less than 6%. The TCR was taken from a middle-aged man who had recovered from COVID-19. Sequenced input: PBMCs or T cells enriched from blood (not recorded which).

The CDR3, as DNA: TGTGCCAGCAGCCAAGGCTCAGTCGAGCAGTACTTC. Translating gives CASSQGSVEQYF. The chain couples TRBV3-1 (or the pseudogene TRBV3-2) to TRBJ2-7, with no clear D. CDR3 length: 12 amino acids. Germline V CDR1 and CDR2: LGHDT, YNNKEL (reference sequence). Between the trimmed V and J ends, which lost 1 base and 6 bases, there was a span of 7 bases.